The next 31 T cell receptor beta chains were all read from a single sample in a study of early T cells in non-severe SARS-CoV-2 infection. Using its own MiXCR run on the 5' RACE reads, TCRdb lists one record per CDR3 protein. The sample shows fewer than 85,000 distinct CDR3 sequences, 15% to 19% of them seen only once. Sequenced: whole blood. These receptor sequences come from an adult who was a healthcare worker with PCR-confirmed SARS-CoV-2 infection or an uninfected control (not recorded which).

This clonotype was recorded a few times. The chain has TRBV9 and TRBJ1-1; unclear D gene. Germline loops: CDR1 SGDLS, CDR2 YYNGEE. CDR3 size: 13 residues. V was trimmed by 3 bases and J by 2 bases, leaving 8 bases between them. The CDR3 loop reads CASSAGLNTEAFF. CDR3 nucleotides: TGTGCCAGCAGCGCGGGCCTCAACACTGAAGCTTTCTTT. Based on the CDR3 plus reference TRBV9 and TRBJ1-1, the full variable domain is DSGVTQTPKHLITATGQRVTLRCSPRSGDLSVYWYQQSLDQGLQFLIQYYNGEERAKGNILERFSAQQFPDLHSELNLSSLELGDSALYFCASSAGLNTEAFFGQGTRLTVV.

This clonotype was counted a few times. The CDR3 DNA follows: TGCGCCAGCAGCTTCGGGGTTGGGGCCTATGGCTACACCTTC. Amino acids: CASSFGVGAYGYTF. This sequence joins TRBV5-1 and TRBJ1-2; D might be TRBD1 (5 bases). Germline V CDR1 and CDR2: SGHRS, YFSETQ. This CDR3 spans 14 amino acids. Between the trimmed V and J ends, which lost 2 bases and 4 bases, there was a span of 12 bases.

This clonotype was seen a handful of times. V gene TRBV4-1 combines with J gene TRBJ2-1, with a possible D match to TRBD1 (5 bases). From germline, CDR1 is MGHRA and CDR2 YSYEKL. The CDR3 length is 16 residues. V dropped 2 bases and J dropped 3 bases, with 14 bases sitting between them. For the CDR3, the DNA is TGCGCCAGCAGCCAAAGAGTCCAGGGTGGCTACAATGAGCAGTTCTTC. This translates into CASSQRVQGGYNEQFF.

There are a few counts of this clonotype. The chain couples TRBV10-3 to TRBJ1-1; possibly TRBD1 for D (5 bases). The V gene lost 3 bases and the J gene lost 0 bases, with 5 bases spanning the gap. Germline CDR1 and CDR2: ENHRY and SYGVKD. CDR3 length equals 13 residues. The CDR3 DNA reads TGTGCCATCAGTGACAGGGTGAACACTGAAGCTTTCTTT. Protein product: CAISDRVNTEAFF.

The count of this clonotype is one. This chain connects TRBV27 to TRBJ2-7, with 10 bases identical to TRBD2. Per germline, CDR1 MNHEY and CDR2 SMNVEV (reference sequence). This CDR3 has 15 residues. The ends lost 3 bases at V and 3 bases at J; junction bases unmatched: 5. The CDR3 is CASSFVLAGHYEQYF. The CDR3 DNA reads TGTGCCAGCAGTTTTGTACTAGCGGGACACTACGAGCAGTACTTC.

J is TRBJ1-4 and V is TRBV7-9, with 7 bases that match TRBD1. After removal of 1 base from V and 3 bases from J, the junction contained 2 bases not matched to a gene. Germline V gives CDR1 SEHNR, CDR2 FQNEAQ (reference sequence). The length of the CDR3 is 15 residues. The CDR3 coding sequence is TGTGCCAGCAGCTTAGGCGGGACAGCTAATGAAAAACTGTTTTTT. Translating gives CASSLGGTANEKLFF.

This clonotype was counted at least ten times. The chain links TRBV7-9 to TRBJ2-3; no reliable D call. Trimming took off 3 bases at V and 1 base at J, with 8 bases between the two ends. The germline V gene encodes CDR1 SEHNR and CDR2 FQNEAQ (reference sequence). This CDR3 contains 14 residues. CDR3 protein: CASSFGPRTDTQYF. In DNA form, the CDR3 reads TGTGCCAGCAGCTTCGGACCCCGCACAGATACGCAGTATTTT. Combining the CDR3 with reference TRBV7-9 and TRBJ2-3 gives the whole variable domain DTGVSQNPRHKITKRGQNVTFRCDPISEHNRLYWYRQTLGQGPEFLTYFQNEAQLEKSRLLSDRFSAERPKGSFSTLEIQRTEQGDSAMYLCASSFGPRTDTQYFGPGTRLTVL.

This clonotype was seen more than once but under ten times. The chain employs TRBV3-1 and TRBJ1-2; tentatively, D is TRBD1 (6 bases). The CDR3 contains 16 residues. The ends were cut back, 1 base at V and 6 bases at J, with 18 bases in the middle. Per germline, CDR1 LGHDT and CDR2 YNNKEL (reference sequence). Here the CDR3 reads CASSQVLGADWNGYTF. DNA of the CDR3: TGTGCCAGCAGCCAAGTTCTGGGGGCTGACTGGAATGGCTACACCTTC.

The chain is built from TRBV27 and TRBJ2-7; D might be TRBD1 (5 bases). CDR3 length: 14 residues. CDR1 is MNHEY and CDR2 is SMNVEV in the germline V gene (reference sequence). V shed 0 bases and J shed 3 bases, with 9 bases lying between them. The CDR3 coding sequence is TGTGCCAGCAGTTTATCCCCGACAGTCTACGAGCAGTACTTC. It codes for CASSLSPTVYEQYF.

The genes are TRBV29-1 and TRBJ1-2; D is unresolved. V was pared by 3 bases and J by 8 bases, with 10 bases between. CDR1 is SQVTM and CDR2 is ANQGSEA in the germline V gene. The CDR3 sequence is 11 residues long. CDR3 protein: CSVETPRGYTF. The CDR3 DNA reads TGCAGCGTTGAGACTCCCCGGGGCTACACCTTC.

This clonotype has a count of ten or more. This chain joins TRBV2 and TRBJ2-3; 9 nucleotides line up with TRBD2. Per germline, CDR1 SNHLY and CDR2 FYNNEI. The CDR3 has 15 residues. Unmatched junction bases numbered 7, after V lost 9 bases and J lost 0 bases. The CDR3 nucleotides are TGTGCCAGTCGGAGGGCGGGAGGGAGCACAGATACGCAGTATTTT. Translated: CASRRAGGSTDTQYF.

This clonotype was counted many times. The chain is built from TRBV11-2 and TRBJ2-5, with D uncertain. The V gene's germline CDR1 is SGHAT and CDR2 FQNNGV. There are 15 residues in the CDR3. The germline V and J ends were trimmed by 4 bases and 1 base, with 13 bases remaining between them. CDR3 residues: CASSSLDLSQETQYF. Written as DNA, the CDR3 is TGTGCCAGCAGCTCCCTTGACCTGAGCCAAGAGACCCAGTACTTC.

In this sample, this clonotype turned up a few times. The chain has TRBV7-9 and TRBJ1-1; D unclear. CDR1 is SEHNR and CDR2 is FQNEAQ in the germline V gene (reference sequence). Trimming cost V 3 bases and J 4 bases, with 18 bases left between them. The CDR3 runs to 16 residues. CDR3 sequence: CASSFAFRTGGTEAFF. In DNA form, the CDR3 reads TGTGCCAGCAGCTTTGCATTTAGGACCGGAGGCACTGAAGCTTTCTTT.

The chain carries TRBV20-1 and TRBJ2-2; weak D call: TRBD1 (6 bases). Germline CDR1 and CDR2: DFQATT and SNEGSKA (reference sequence). V was shortened by 2 bases and J by 5 bases, with 15 bases between the two germline ends. The CDR3 sequence is 15 residues long. The CDR3 DNA sequence: TGCAGTGCTAGACCCCGACAGGATAGGACCGGGGAGCTGTTTTTT. It translates to CSARPRQDRTGELFF.

This clonotype was detected a few times. The chain couples TRBV7-8 to TRBJ2-3, with TRBD2 identical over 9 bases. The trim removed 5 bases at V and 0 bases at J, leaving 12 bases unmatched. The germline CDR1 and CDR2 sequences are SGHVS and FQNEAQ. The CDR3 is made up of 18 amino acids. CDR3 bases: TGTGCCAGCAGCCCATTAGCGGGGGCCGTCGGTAGCACAGATACGCAGTATTTT. It codes for CASSPLAGAVGSTDTQYF.

J is TRBJ2-1 and V is TRBV20-1, with 10 bases aligning to TRBD2. There are 14 residues in the CDR3. V lost 3 bases and J lost 9; bases outside the gene matches: 8. Germline V gene lookup returns CDR1 DFQATT and CDR2 SNEGSKA (reference sequence). The chain's CDR3 is CSARLSSGRSEQFF. CDR3 in DNA: TGCAGTGCTAGGCTGTCTAGCGGGAGATCTGAGCAGTTCTTC.

The rearrangement joins TRBV29-1 to TRBJ2-2, with D perhaps assigned TRBD1 or TRBD2 (5 bases each). Per germline, CDR1 SQVTM and CDR2 ANQGSEA. There are 12 residues in the CDR3. Trimming shortened V by 6 bases and J by 6 bases, and 11 bases separated the two germline ends. The CDR3: CSVPEGSGELFF. Here the CDR3 DNA reads TGCAGCGTCCCCGAGGGGTCCGGGGAGCTGTTTTTT.

Only a few counts were recorded for this clonotype. The chain uses TRBV5-1 and TRBJ2-7, with TRBD2 matching 9 bases. CDR3 size: 15 residues. After removal of 4 bases from V and 2 bases from J, the junction contained 7 bases not matched to a gene. Germline CDR1 is SGHRS and CDR2 is YFSETQ. Here the CDR3 DNA reads TGCGCCAGCAGCGTTGTAGCGGGGGCCCCCTACGAGCAGTACTTC. Its protein is CASSVVAGAPYEQYF.

The sample holds a few counts of this clonotype. The chain carries TRBV5-1 and TRBJ2-1; 7 bases are a match to TRBD2. The CDR3 totals 16 residues. CDR1 SGHRS and CDR2 YFSETQ come from the germline V gene. Germline trimming cut 2 bases from V and 2 bases from J; bases unmatched to any gene: 7. CDR3 amino acids: CASSFLPGGTYNEQFF. Written as DNA, the CDR3 is TGCGCCAGCAGCTTCCTTCCGGGAGGCACCTACAATGAGCAGTTCTTC.

Only a few counts were recorded for this clonotype. The chain employs TRBV18 and TRBJ2-3; either TRBD1 or TRBD2 may supply D (5 bases each). Trimming removed 1 base at V and 6 bases at J, with 20 bases between. Looked up from germline, CDR1 is KGHSH and CDR2 is LQKENI. The length of the CDR3 is 17 residues. CDR3 region: CASSPRARRDRLDTQYF. The CDR3, as DNA: TGTGCCAGCTCACCACGGGCCAGAAGGGACCGACTGGATACGCAGTATTTT.

The table lists this clonotype with a few counts. The chain has TRBV29-1 and TRBJ2-7; maybe TRBD2 (7 bases). Trimming shortened V by 4 bases and J by 0 bases, and 10 bases separated the two germline ends. Germline CDR1 and CDR2: SQVTM and ANQGSEA. The length of the CDR3 is 13 residues. CDR3 sequence (DNA): TGCAGCGTTGGAGGGGGGGTCTCCTACGAGCAGTACTTC. Its protein product is CSVGGGVSYEQYF.

The chain has TRBV29-1 and TRBJ2-1; no reliable D call. Germline values: CDR1 SQVTM, CDR2 ANQGSEA. Deletions cut 3 bases from V and 8 bases from J, with 8 bases between. CDR3 length equals 11 residues. CDR3 nucleotide sequence: TGCAGCGTTGATTACCCTGATGAGCAGTTCTTC. Its protein product is CSVDYPDEQFF.

The chain uses TRBV4-2 and TRBJ2-2; D is ambiguous. This CDR3 contains 16 residues. Germline-derived CDR1 and CDR2 are LGHNA and YNFKEQ. V lost 1 base to trimming and J lost 1 base, with 10 bases between them. In nucleotides, the CDR3 is TGTGCCAGCAGCCAAGGGGTTACGGGGAACACCGGGGAGCTGTTTTTT. Protein product: CASSQGVTGNTGELFF.

The V and J genes are TRBV2 and TRBJ2-2; possibly TRBD2 for D (5 bases). Trimming cost V 4 bases and J 6 bases, with 12 bases left between them. CDR3 length: 14 residues. Germline V CDR1 and CDR2: SNHLY, FYNNEI. CDR3 bases: TGTGCCAGCAGTGTTGGGAGAAGCTCCGGGGAGCTGTTTTTT. This codes for CASSVGRSSGELFF.

V gene TRBV3-1 combines with J gene TRBJ1-3; 7 bases agree with TRBD1. Germline V gives CDR1 LGHDT, CDR2 YNNKEL (reference sequence). Germline trimming cut 4 bases from V and 8 bases from J; bases unmatched to any gene: 11. This CDR3 has 15 amino acids. The CDR3 sequence: CASSRLQGRTDTIYF. The CDR3 DNA follows: TGTGCCAGCAGCCGTCTACAGGGGAGGACGGACACCATATATTTT.

Only a few counts were recorded for this clonotype. J is TRBJ1-4 and V is TRBV7-2; D is ambiguous. V was cut by 0 bases and J by 6 bases, with 11 bases left in between. CDR1 SGHTA and CDR2 FQGNSA come from the germline V gene. The CDR3 covers 15 residues. CDR3 loop: CASSLATRIDEKLFF. DNA of the CDR3: TGTGCCAGCAGCTTAGCGACTAGGATCGATGAAAAACTGTTTTTT.

This clonotype appeared a few times. V gene TRBV6-5 combines with J gene TRBJ2-7, with 7 bases lining up with TRBD2. Germline CDR1 reads MNHEY; CDR2 reads SVGAGI. The CDR3 is 15 residues long. The ends lost 2 bases at V and 2 bases at J; junction bases unmatched: 6. The CDR3 DNA reads TGTGCCAGCAGTTACGATACTAGCGAAACCTACGAGCAGTACTTC. Amino acids: CASSYDTSETYEQYF.

Many counts were recorded for this clonotype. The V gene is TRBV12-3 or TRBV12-4, the J gene TRBJ2-1, with unresolved D. The length of the CDR3 is 12 residues. V lost 4 bases, J lost 4 bases, and 5 bases lay in between. CDR3 in amino acids: CASSSPYNEQFF. The CDR3 nucleotides read TGTGCCAGCAGTTCCCCTTACAATGAGCAGTTCTTC.

There are a few counts of this clonotype. The genes are TRBV19 and TRBJ1-5; perhaps TRBD1 as D (5 bases). The CDR3 loop spans 15 amino acids. CDR1 and CDR2 from the germline V gene are LNHDA and SQIVND (reference sequence). The V and J ends lost 10 bases and 0 bases respectively, with 16 bases between them. The CDR3 spells CATMDTAYSNQPQHF. The CDR3, as DNA: TGTGCCACCATGGACACCGCTTATAGCAATCAGCCCCAGCATTTT. The whole variable domain, remainder taken from reference TRBV19 and TRBJ1-5, is DGGITQSPKYLFRKEGQNVTLSCEQNLNHDAMYWYRQDPGQGLRLIYYSQIVNDFQKGDIAEGYSVSREKKESFPLTVTSAQKNPTAFYLCATMDTAYSNQPQHFGDGTRLSIL.

This clonotype occurred a few times. V is TRBV19 and J is TRBJ1-2; no clear D. The ends were cut back, 5 bases at V and 0 bases at J, with 7 bases in the middle. The CDR3 consists of 13 residues. The germline CDR1 and CDR2 sequences are LNHDA and SQIVND (reference sequence). CDR3 DNA: TGTGCCAGTAGTCCCACGGCTAACTATGGCTACACCTTC. Protein sequence: CASSPTANYGYTF. Filled out from reference TRBV19 and TRBJ1-2, the complete variable domain reads DGGITQSPKYLFRKEGQNVTLSCEQNLNHDAMYWYRQDPGQGLRLIYYSQIVNDFQKGDIAEGYSVSREKKESFPLTVTSAQKNPTAFYLCASSPTANYGYTFGSGTRLTVV.

This clonotype has just a few counts. The CDR3 loop reads CASSLAGGMKAEQFF. The DNA of the CDR3 is TGTGCCAGCAGCTTAGCAGGGGGCATGAAGGCTGAGCAGTTCTTC. The rearrangement uses TRBV13 and TRBJ2-1; TRBD1 matches at 8 bases. Germline CDR1 PRHDT, CDR2 FYEKMQ (reference sequence). CDR3 length equals 15 residues. Unmatched junction bases numbered 8, after V lost 1 base and J lost 9 bases.